Presented here are 15 T cell receptor beta chains from one specimen sequenced in a study of monozygotic twins with inflammatory bowel disease. TCRdb re-analyzed the 5' RACE reads; it lists each CDR3 protein once, without DNA. The repertoire table contains hundreds of thousands of distinct CDR3 sequences. Sequences were obtained from blood. These receptors were collected from a human donor with ulcerative colitis or Crohn's disease, or a healthy co-twin of an affected twin (not recorded which).

This chain connects TRBV5-1 to TRBJ1-1. This CDR3 region has 12 residues. Germline assignment: CDR1 SGHRS and CDR2 YFSETQ. This CDR3 reads CASSFGKAQAFF.

J is TRBJ1-1 and V is TRBV20-1. Germline CDR1 DFQATT, CDR2 SNEGSKA (reference sequence). This CDR3 contains 14 residues. CDR3 in amino acids: CSPASRRMNTEAFF.

J is TRBJ2-7 and V is TRBV7-6; there is no DNA to check the TCRdb D call of TRBD1. This CDR3 spans 13 amino acids. The germline V gene has CDR1 SGHVS and CDR2 FNYEAQ. CDR3 sequence: CASSLVPEDEQYF. Using reference TRBV7-6 and TRBJ2-7 for the parts outside the CDR3, the full variable domain is GAGVSQSPRYKVTKRGQDVALRCDPISGHVSLYWYRQALGQGPEFLTYFNYEAQQDKSGLPNDRFSAERPEGSISTLTIQRTEQRDSAMYRCASSLVPEDEQYFGPGTRLTVT.

This CDR3 reads CASSLGSPSGGTDTQYF. The chain employs TRBV7-2 and TRBJ2-3; TCRdb's D call, TRBD2, is unchecked because there is no DNA. Germline CDR1 reads SGHTA; CDR2 reads FQGNSA. The CDR3 runs 17 residues.

The chain links TRBV4-3 to TRBJ2-7; the TCRdb D gene call, TRBD2, has no DNA to confirm it. Germline CDR1 is LGHNA and CDR2 is YSLEER. The CDR3 consists of 16 residues. CDR3 sequence reads: CASSQEGGGGDYEQYF.

The chain links TRBV7-2 to TRBJ2-1; TCRdb indicates TRBD1, and absent DNA this call remains unverified. Germline CDR1 SGHTA, CDR2 FQGNSA. The CDR3 totals 17 residues. CDR3 loop: CASSLRDRGLGYNEQFF.

The chain combines TRBV6-5 with TRBJ1-1. There are 15 residues in the CDR3. CDR1 is MNHEY, CDR2 SVGAGI, per germline. This CDR3 is CASSLLEGGGTEAFF.

This chain links TRBV19 with TRBJ1-1. Germline CDR1 LNHDA, CDR2 SQIVND (reference sequence). The CDR3 is made up of 14 amino acids. CDR3 amino acids: CASSIEAGNTEAFF.

The chain has TRBV2 and TRBJ2-7. The germline CDR1 and CDR2 sequences are SNHLY and FYNNEI. The CDR3 sequence is 17 residues long. The chain's CDR3 is CASSDTVFAQSSYEQYF.

The chain uses TRBV9 and TRBJ2-1; the D call from TCRdb, TRBD1, cannot be confirmed without DNA. This CDR3 has 14 amino acids. Germline lookup yields CDR1 SGDLS and CDR2 YYNGEE. CDR3: CASSATPLGNEQFF.

The V and J genes are TRBV7-8 and TRBJ2-5; TCRdb lists TRBD2, though no DNA is available to test this call. Germline V gene lookup returns CDR1 SGHVS and CDR2 FQNEAQ. The CDR3 has 19 residues. CDR3 residues: CASSPFRIMAGVAGETQYF.

The chain has TRBV19 and TRBJ2-1; the TCRdb D gene call, TRBD2, has no DNA to confirm it. Looked up from germline, CDR1 is LNHDA and CDR2 is SQIVND (reference sequence). CDR3 length: 14 amino acids. CDR3 sequence: CASHGTPSYNEQFF.

CDR3 region: CSVGELNQPQHF. The V and J genes are TRBV29-1 and TRBJ1-5. The germline gives CDR1 SQVTM, CDR2 ANQGSEA. The CDR3 covers 12 residues.

The chain carries TRBV7-9 and TRBJ2-2; the D gene TCRdb calls, TRBD2, cannot be checked with no DNA. From germline, CDR1 is SEHNR and CDR2 FQNEAQ (reference sequence). This CDR3 has 16 amino acids. The CDR3 protein is CASSGGLAANTGELFF.

This chain links TRBV5-1 with TRBJ2-7; absent DNA, TCRdb's TRBD1 call cannot be checked. The CDR3 runs 14 residues. CDR1 and CDR2 (germline): SGHRS, YFSETQ. The CDR3 reads CASSFEGGTYEQYF.